A single sample is the source of the 13 T cell receptor beta chains below, sequenced in a study of T cell responses to AZD1222 COVID-19 vaccine. Only in-frame clones appear in the TCRdb table, and some are missing; sequencing was by immunoSEQ multiplex PCR. The sample contains around 47,000 clones, roughly 75% of which appear only once. The specimen was peripheral blood, collected 28 days after the second dose of the MenACWY control vaccine. The receptors derive from an adult who received the MenACWY meningococcal vaccine as a control.

The J gene is TRBJ1-4, the V gene TRBV20-1; D ambiguous. The CDR3 length is 11 residues. CDR1 is DFQATT, CDR2 SNEGSKA, per germline (reference sequence). Trimming removed 5 bases at V and 6 bases at J, with 7 bases between. The CDR3 DNA is TGCAGTGCTTTAGCCGATGAAAAACTGTTTTTT. Amino acids: CSALADEKLFF.

The CDR3 loop is CASSSRVPKPYEQYF. The CDR3, as DNA: TGTGCCAGCAGTTCCAGGGTACCAAAACCCTACGAGCAGTACTTC. V and J are TRBV28 and TRBJ2-7, with D possibly TRBD1 on 5 matching bases. V lost 4 bases and J lost 2, with 15 bases in between. The germline V gene has CDR1 MDHEN and CDR2 SYDVKM. This CDR3 contains 15 residues.

CDR3 nucleotides: TGTGCCAGTAGTATAGCACCAGGGGGGGCGGACGGGGAGCTGTTTTTT. This encodes CASSIAPGGADGELFF. J is TRBJ2-2 and V is TRBV19, with D possibly called TRBD1 or TRBD2 (7 bases each). Looked up from germline, CDR1 is LNHDA and CDR2 is SQIVND (reference sequence). The V end was cut by 1 base, the J end by 7 bases, with 16 bases between. The CDR3 loop spans 16 amino acids.

This clone was found a few times. The chain is built from TRBV2 and TRBJ1-1; D gene uncertain. The CDR3 loop spans 12 amino acids. V gave up 3 bases and J gave up 3 bases, with 5 bases separating them. Germline CDR1 SNHLY, CDR2 FYNNEI. CDR3 in DNA: TGTGCCAGCAGTGAGGGTTACACTGAAGCTTTCTTT. This sequence encodes CASSEGYTEAFF.

This clone showed up just a few times. As DNA, the CDR3 is TGTGCAAGTCGCTTATCGGGTCCTCACGGTAATCAGCCCCAGCATTTT. Encoded protein: CASRLSGPHGNQPQHF. The chain links TRBV12-2 to TRBJ1-5. TRBV12-2 is a pseudogene locus. The CDR3 sequence is 16 residues long.

This clone was recorded a few times. J is TRBJ1-4 and V is TRBV5-6; D gene ambiguous. The CDR3 runs to 13 residues. The V end was cut by 1 base, the J end by 4 bases, with 5 bases between. CDR1 and CDR2 (germline): SGHDT, YYEEEE. CDR3 sequence (DNA): TGTGCCAGCAGCTTGATTAGTAATGAAAAACTGTTTTTT. Residues: CASSLISNEKLFF.

This clone was seen a handful of times. The chain carries TRBV2 and TRBJ1-6, with D hard to call. This CDR3 contains 15 residues. CDR1 is SNHLY and CDR2 is FYNNEI in the germline V gene. Between the trimmed V and J ends, which lost 2 bases and 4 bases, there was a span of 9 bases. CDR3 DNA sequence: TGTGCCAGCAGTGAATACAGTTGGTATAATTCACCCCTCCACTTT. This gives the protein CASSEYSWYNSPLHF.

The rearrangement uses TRBV27 and TRBJ1-2; TRBD1 might be the D (5 bases). Germline CDR1 is MNHEY and CDR2 is SMNVEV (reference sequence). The ends were cut back, 2 bases at V and 8 bases at J, with 9 bases in the middle. The CDR3 consists of 12 residues. The CDR3: CASSLAGLGYTF. CDR3 sequence (DNA): TGTGCCAGCAGTTTAGCAGGGCTCGGCTACACCTTC.

The V and J genes are TRBV24-1 and TRBJ1-1, with a possible D match to TRBD1 (6 bases). Germline CDR1 KGHDR, CDR2 SFDVKD. This CDR3 is built from 13 residues. Trimming took 4 bases from V and 5 from J, leaving 10 bases between them. The CDR3 DNA reads as TGTGCCACCAGTGAACCACAGGGAACTGAAGCTTTCTTT. Translation: CATSEPQGTEAFF.

The chain carries TRBV10-2 and TRBJ1-5; 8 bases fit TRBD1. Germline V gives CDR1 WSHSY, CDR2 SAAADI. This CDR3 is 14 amino acids long. With V trimmed by 3 bases and J by 7 bases, 5 bases remained unmatched. The CDR3 is CASSDGRGRQPQHF. For the CDR3, the DNA is TGCGCCAGCAGTGATGGCAGGGGGCGACAGCCCCAGCATTTT.

This chain joins TRBV18 and TRBJ2-4; weak D call: TRBD1 (5 bases). This CDR3 is built from 16 residues. V lost 0 bases, J lost 0 bases, and 9 bases lay in between. The germline CDR1 and CDR2 sequences are KGHSH and LQKENI. This CDR3 is CASSPPSGLAKNIQYF. As DNA, the CDR3 is TGTGCCAGCTCACCACCTTCAGGGTTAGCCAAAAACATTCAGTACTTC.

As to this clone: The same CDR3 is also encoded by other DNA sequences in this sample. This rearrangement joins TRBV28 to TRBJ2-7; TRBD2 agrees at 8 bases. Germline V lookup: CDR1 MDHEN, CDR2 SYDVKM. This CDR3 is built from 15 residues. The V and J ends lost 4 bases and 0 bases, in that order; junction bases with no gene match: 5. For the CDR3, the DNA is TGTGCCAGCAGTTCCGGGGGGGGAGGCTCCTACGAGCAGTACTTC. Translated, it gives CASSSGGGGSYEQYF.

This clone was picked up one time. The V and J genes are TRBV19 and TRBJ1-5; the match to TRBD1 covers 8 bases. The CDR3 sequence is 18 residues long. Germline CDR1 LNHDA, CDR2 SQIVND (reference sequence). The V and J ends lost 1 base and 0 bases, in that order; junction bases with no gene match: 8. The CDR3, as DNA: TGTGCCAGTAGTATAGTCCCGGGACAGGCGATTAGCAATCAGCCCCAGCATTTT. Translated, it gives CASSIVPGQAISNQPQHF. The full variable domain, with the rest looked up from reference TRBV19 and TRBJ1-5, is DGGITQSPKYLFRKEGQNVTLSCEQNLNHDAMYWYRQDPGQGLRLIYYSQIVNDFQKGDIAEGYSVSREKKESFPLTVTSAQKNPTAFYLCASSIVPGQAISNQPQHFGDGTRLSIL.